The rows below give T cell receptor beta chains drawn from one sample of a study of graft-versus-host responses after intestinal transplantation. Clones were read by immunoSEQ multiplex PCR, and TCRdb kept only the in-frame ones, dropping some. The profile shows about 88,000 clones, roughly 90% of them singletons. These TCRs' antigens remain unknown. Sequenced material: unstimulated CD4+ T cells sorted from spleen or lymph node cells, taken before intestinal transplant. These receptors were obtained from a human donor who received an intestinal transplant. CDR3s include the opening cysteine and the closing phenylalanine or tryptophan. A D gene is named only where the DNA matches it firmly. Clone size is stated in some rows and not others, as once, few, many or a class when expanded.

J,V,size,D,DNA,CDR3
TRBJ2-3,TRBV5-6,NA,TRBD2,TGTGCCAGCAGCCCCGGACTAGCGGGGGGTATTCTCACAGATACGCAGTATTTT,CASSPGLAGGILTDTQYF
TRBJ1-4,TRBV6-5,NA,NA,TGTGCCAGCAGGCGGGGGGGGGTCGGTGAAAAACTGTTTTTT,CASRRGGVGEKLFF
TRBJ1-2,TRBV19,NA,TRBD1,TGTGCCAGTTCGGGGGGGAGGACAGGGGACTATGGCTACACCTTC,CASSGGRTGDYGYTF
TRBJ2-1,TRBV18,NA,TRBD2,TGTGCCAGCTCACCCAAAGAAGCGGGGGGGCTTAATGAGCAGTTCTTC,CASSPKEAGGLNEQFF
TRBJ1-2,TRBV27,NA,TRBD1,TGTGCCAGCAGTTTGTCCACAGGGGCTAGGGGGGGCTACACCTTC,CASSLSTGARGGYTF
TRBJ1-1,TRBV19,NA,NA,TGTGCCAGTAGTGCATCCGGACAGATGAACACTGAAGCTTTCTTT,CASSASGQMNTEAFF
TRBJ2-7,TRBV18,NA,NA,TGTGCCAGCTCCCCCGGACAGCGCTCCTACGAGCAGTACTTC,CASSPGQRSYEQYF
TRBJ1-1,TRBV6-6,NA,TRBD1,TGTGCCAGCAGTGACAGGGGGGGGAACACTGAAGCTTTCTTT,CASSDRGGNTEAFF
TRBJ1-1,TRBV11-1,NA,TRBD1,TGTGCCAGCAGCATCGGACAGGGGTGGAACACTGAAGCTTTCTTT,CASSIGQGWNTEAFF
TRBJ2-1,TRBV5-6,NA,NA,TGTGCCAGCAGCTTGGGAGGGGGGGGGTATGAGCAGTTCTTC,CASSLGGGGYEQFF
TRBJ2-5,TRBV11-3,NA,NA,TGTGCCAGCAGCCCCCGGTACAGCGGACAAGAGACCCAGTACTTC,CASSPRYSGQETQYF
TRBJ2-7,TRBV4-2,NA,TRBD1,TGTGCCAGCAGCCCAGGGGGCGGAGCATACGAGCAGTACTTC,CASSPGGGAYEQYF
TRBJ2-1,TRBV29-1,NA,TRBD2,TGCAGCGGGAAAACCGGGACTACCAACAATGAGCAGTTCTTC,CSGKTGTTNNEQFF
TRBJ1-2,TRBV9,NA,NA,TGTGCCAGCAGCTTTAGGAGCGGCTATGGCTACACCTTC,CASSFRSGYGYTF
TRBJ2-7,TRBV5-1,few,NA,TGCGCCAGCAGCCCCGGACAGTCCTACGAGCAGTACTTC,CASSPGQSYEQYF
TRBJ1-1,TRBV5-1,NA,NA,TGCGCCAGCAGGGCCTCGGGACCCAAGGGGGGGTGGGACACTGAAGCTTTCTTT,CASRASGPKGGWDTEAFF
TRBJ1-2,TRBV20-1,NA,NA,TGCAGTGCCCCCTGGCGGGATGGCTACACCTTC,CSAPWRDGYTF
TRBJ1-2,TRBV7-8,NA,NA,TGTGCCAGCAGCTTAGGGCTGGCCGCCTATGGCTACACCTTC,CASSLGLAAYGYTF
TRBJ1-2,TRBV9,NA,NA,TGTGCCAGCAGCGTAGGGGGGGGCCCCTATGGCTACACCTTC,CASSVGGGPYGYTF
TRBJ2-1,TRBV5-1,NA,NA,TGCGCCAGCAGCCAATCTACCGCCTACAATGAGCAGTTCTTC,CASSQSTAYNEQFF
TRBJ2-7,TRBV5-1,NA,NA,TGCGCCAGCAGCGATGGGGACTCCTTTCTCTCCTACGAGCAGTACTTC,CASSDGDSFLSYEQYF
TRBJ2-7,TRBV5-1,NA,NA,TGCGCCAGCAGCCCAGGGATCTACTCCTACGAGCAGTACTTC,CASSPGIYSYEQYF
TRBJ2-7,TRBV27,NA,TRBD1,TGTGCCAGCAGTTTTTACAGGGGACGAGCCTACGAGCAGTACTTC,CASSFYRGRAYEQYF
TRBJ1-2,TRBV6-5,NA,TRBD1,TGTGCCAGCAGTTACTTAGACAGGGGTAGCTACACCTTC,CASSYLDRGSYTF
TRBJ2-5,TRBV7-9,once,NA,TGTGCCAGCAGCTATGGGGGGTCCTCGGCCCAGTACTTC,CASSYGGSSAQYF
TRBJ2-7,TRBV2,once,NA,TGTGCCAGCACCCCCGGACAGAACTCCTACGAGCAGTACTTC,CASTPGQNSYEQYF
TRBJ2-3,TRBV6-5,NA,TRBD2,TGTGCCAGCGGGTGGGATCTAGCGGGCACAGATACGCAGTATTTT,CASGWDLAGTDTQYF
TRBJ1-2,TRBV6-1,NA,NA,TGTGCCAGCACGGGGAACTATGGCTACACCTTC,CASTGNYGYTF
TRBJ1-2,TRBV7-9,NA,NA,TGTGCCAGCAGCGCACAGGGCCCCATAGGCAATGGCTACACCTTC,CASSAQGPIGNGYTF
TRBJ2-2,TRBV18,NA,TRBD1,TGTGCCAGCTCAGCGATAGCAGGGGGCGCGGACACCGGGGAGCTGTTTTTT,CASSAIAGGADTGELFF
TRBJ1-5,TRBV7-3,NA,NA,TGTGCCAGCAGCGTAAACAGGGATCAGCCCCAGCATTTT,CASSVNRDQPQHF
TRBJ1-6,TRBV5-1,NA,TRBD1,TGCGCCAGCCGGGACAGCTATAATTCACCCCTCCACTTT,CASRDSYNSPLHF
TRBJ1-1,TRBV10-3,NA,NA,TGTGCCACGCTGGGGACCGACAGGTTGAACACTGAAGCTTTCTTT,CATLGTDRLNTEAFF
TRBJ2-1,TRBV23-1,NA,TRBD1,TGCGCCAGCAGTCATCTTCCACACCCGGGACAGAGGAACCGTTCCAATGAGCAGTTCTTC,CASSHLPHPGQRNRSNEQFF
TRBJ2-7,TRBV11-2,NA,TRBD1,TGTGCCAGCAGCGTTTTCCCTACACAGGGGGTTTCTTTCTACGAGCAGTACTTC,CASSVFPTQGVSFYEQYF
TRBJ1-5,TRBV19,NA,TRBD1,TGTGCCAGTAGTGGCGGGACAGGGGGCCGGGGCAATCAGCCCCAGCATTTT,CASSGGTGGRGNQPQHF
TRBJ1-3,TRBV15,NA,NA,TGTGCCACCAGCAGACATAACCACCAGACAGCTGTCTCTGGAAACACCATATATTTT,CATSRHNHQTAVSGNTIYF
TRBJ2-5,TRBV4-1,NA,TRBD1,TGCGCCAGCAGCCAAGGATGGTCCCCGACAGGGGTGGGAGAGCAGTACTTC,CASSQGWSPTGVGEQYF
TRBJ1-1,TRBV20-1,NA,NA,TGCAGTGCTAGAAGAGACACTGAAGCTTTCTTT,CSARRDTEAFF
TRBJ1-5,TRBV6-6,NA,TRBD1,TGTGCCAGCAGACCTTCCCCGGGACAGGTGTATCAGCCCCAGCATTTT,CASRPSPGQVYQPQHF
TRBJ1-2,TRBV7-6,NA,TRBD1,TGTGCCAGCAGCTCCCAGACAGGGTACTATGGCTACACCTTC,CASSSQTGYYGYTF
TRBJ2-7,TRBV25-1,NA,NA,TGTGCCAGCAGTGAATCCCCTGGGGGGTTTCGCGCCTACGAGCAGTACTTC,CASSESPGGFRAYEQYF
TRBJ2-7,TRBV13,NA,NA,TGTGCCAGCAGCAAACACCTCTACGAGCAGTACTTC,CASSKHLYEQYF
TRBJ2-2,TRBV10-3,NA,NA,TGTGCCATCGGCCTAGCGTCCGACACCGGGGAGCTGTTTTTT,CAIGLASDTGELFF
TRBJ2-3,TRBV6-1,NA,NA,TGTGCCAGCACGATCTGGGGGCCAGATACGCAGTATTTT,CASTIWGPDTQYF
TRBJ2-3,TRBV5-1,NA,TRBD2,TGCGCCAGCAGCAAGGGACTAGCGGGGGGCGTAGATACGCAGTATTTT,CASSKGLAGGVDTQYF
TRBJ1-4,TRBV29-1,NA,NA,TGCAGCGTTGGGCTGGCCACGGGGTGGACTAATGAAAAACTGTTTTTT,CSVGLATGWTNEKLFF
TRBJ1-2,TRBV6-5,NA,NA,TGTGCCAGCAGTTCCCCACTCCGGACACCAAGCTATGGCTACACCTTC,CASSSPLRTPSYGYTF
TRBJ1-4,TRBV7-9,NA,NA,TGTGCCAGCAGCTTGACAGCAACTAATGAAAAACTGTTTTTT,CASSLTATNEKLFF
TRBJ2-5,TRBV19,NA,NA,TGTGCCAGTAGTATGAACGATCGGGTCCCGGAGACCCAGTACTTC,CASSMNDRVPETQYF
TRBJ1-1,TRBV10-3,NA,NA,TGTGCCATCAGTGAGCCAGGCACTGAAGCTTTCTTT,CAISEPGTEAFF